The present entry profiles one T cell receptor (beta chain) with its context. Antigen: not known. At one end the junction does not follow the germline gene, possibly because of a read error. This CDR3 spans 17 amino acids. CDR1 and CDR2 (germline): MNHEY, SVGEGT. TCRdb recomputed clones from the PCR reads via MiXCR. Of approximately 30,000 clones listed, approximately 15% are singletons. These data are taken from a study of metastatic and nonmetastatic thyroid tumors. In the study overall: Both malignant and benign thyroid patients supplied peripheral blood and tumor or nodule tissue samples, across which the repertoires of these patients were then compared. Overall study results and limits: It was reportedly found that TCR beta diversity was significantly higher in malignant thyroid tumors than in benign nodules, a difference seen in both blood and tumor samples.

Prior to thyroid surgery, none of the patients had received any treatment. The receptor was isolated from a female donor with papillary thyroid cancer or a benign thyroid nodule (not recorded which). Some clones in this sample may be carry-over from other donors' samples. The sample taken for sequencing was blood. J is TRBJ2-5 and V is TRBV6-2 or TRBV6-3, with 8 bases that match TRBD2. CDR3 in DNA: TGTGCCTGCAGTTACTCTCCAAGCGGGAGTAAGGTGGAGACCCAGTACTTC. It specifies CACSYSPSGSKVETQYF.